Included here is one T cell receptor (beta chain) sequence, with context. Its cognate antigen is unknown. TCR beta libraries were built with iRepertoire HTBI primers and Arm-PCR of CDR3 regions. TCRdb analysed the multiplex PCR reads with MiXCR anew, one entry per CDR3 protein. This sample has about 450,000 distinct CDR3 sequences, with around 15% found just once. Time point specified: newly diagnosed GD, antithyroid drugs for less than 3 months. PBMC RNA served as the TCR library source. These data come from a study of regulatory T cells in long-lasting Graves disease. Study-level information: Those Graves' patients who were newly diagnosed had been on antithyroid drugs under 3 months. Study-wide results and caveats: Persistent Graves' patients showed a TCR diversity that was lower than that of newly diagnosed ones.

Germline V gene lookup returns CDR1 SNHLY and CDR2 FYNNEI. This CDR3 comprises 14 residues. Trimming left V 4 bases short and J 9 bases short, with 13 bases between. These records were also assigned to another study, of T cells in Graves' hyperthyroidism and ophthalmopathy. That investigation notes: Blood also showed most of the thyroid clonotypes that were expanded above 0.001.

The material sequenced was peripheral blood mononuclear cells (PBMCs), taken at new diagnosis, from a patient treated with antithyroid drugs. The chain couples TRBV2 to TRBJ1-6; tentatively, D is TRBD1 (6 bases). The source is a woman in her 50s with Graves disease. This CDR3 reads CASSVGGIGSPLHF. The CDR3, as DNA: TGTGCCAGCAGTGTAGGGGGAATAGGTTCACCCCTCCACTTT.